Listed below are T cell receptor beta chains from one sample, sequenced in a study of shared clonotypes between healthy human individuals. Clones were read by immunoSEQ multiplex PCR, and TCRdb kept only the in-frame ones, dropping some. The repertoire consists of about 600,000 clones, with around 97% occurring once and the leading ten covering 0.045% to 0.07%. Sequencing input: naive CD4+ T cells sorted from blood. All receptors come from a woman in her twenties or thirties in good health. Each CDR3 is given with its conserved first and last residue. D genes are given only for firm matches. Not all rows give a size; the values are once, few, many and, for expanded clones, a class.

CDR3aa | CDR3nt | v_gene | abundance | d_gene | j_gene
CSVGRTGGYEQYF | TGCAGCGTCGGGAGGACAGGGGGCTACGAGCAGTACTTC | TRBV29-1 | once | TRBD1 | TRBJ2-7
CASSLPDRGPYQPQHF | TGTGCCAGCAGTTTACCCGACAGGGGGCCCTATCAGCCCCAGCATTTT | TRBV28 | - | TRBD1 | TRBJ1-5
CASSLGSIRTSGNYEQYF | TGCGCCAGCAGCTTGGGAAGTATACGGACTAGCGGGAACTACGAGCAGTACTTC | TRBV5-1 | - | TRBD2 | TRBJ2-7
CAISGEGTGNQPQHF | TGTGCCATCAGTGGAGAGGGGACCGGAAATCAGCCCCAGCATTTT | TRBV10-3 | - | - | TRBJ1-5
CASSPAGGSVVAFF | TGTGCCAGCTCACCCGCCGGGGGGTCCGTGGTAGCTTTCTTT | TRBV18 | - | - | TRBJ1-1
CASEGSTDTQYF | TGTGCCAGCGAGGGAAGCACAGATACGCAGTATTTT | TRBV7-2 | - | - | TRBJ2-3
CASRGQGSYNEQFF | TGTGCCAGCAGGGGACAGGGTTCCTACAATGAGCAGTTCTTC | TRBV27 | - | TRBD1 | TRBJ2-1
CASSVGRTANTGELFF | TGTGCCAGCAGCGTAGGCAGGACAGCGAACACCGGGGAGCTGTTTTTT | TRBV9 | - | - | TRBJ2-2
CASRDRGRYEQYF | TGTGCCAGCAGAGACAGGGGGCGGTACGAGCAGTACTTC | TRBV28 | - | TRBD1 | TRBJ2-7
CASSLGFSVYEQYF | TGCGCCAGCAGCTTGGGTTTCAGCGTCTACGAGCAGTACTTC | TRBV5-1 | - | - | TRBJ2-7
CASSLGRRPVLGDSYEQYF | TGCGCCAGCAGCTTGGGTCGTCGGCCTGTTCTAGGGGACTCCTACGAGCAGTACTTC | TRBV5-1 | - | - | TRBJ2-7
CASSLSAKPYEQYF | TGTGCCAGCAGTTTATCGGCAAAACCCTACGAGCAGTACTTC | TRBV27 | - | - | TRBJ2-7
CASSPGGVGEQYF | TGTGCCAGCTCACCCGGGGGGGTGGGCGAGCAGTACTTC | TRBV18 | once | TRBD2 | TRBJ2-7
CASSPGSILTEAFF | TGTGCCAGCAGCCCAGGGTCAATATTGACTGAAGCTTTCTTT | TRBV11-3 | - | - | TRBJ1-1
CASSQAGAHTDTQYF | TGTGCCAGCAGCCAAGCGGGGGCCCACACAGATACGCAGTATTTT | TRBV4-2 | - | - | TRBJ2-3
CASSLAGLRETQYF | TGTGCCAGCAGCTTGGCGGGCCTGCGAGAGACCCAGTACTTC | TRBV7-9 | - | - | TRBJ2-5
CASSGGAGGNQPQHF | TGTGCCAGCAGTGGAGGGGCGGGCGGCAATCAGCCCCAGCATTTT | TRBV5-5 | - | - | TRBJ1-5
CASSSGGNTIYF | TGTGCCAGCAGTTCAGGGGGCAACACCATATATTTT | TRBV28 | - | TRBD1 | TRBJ1-3
CASSRTGEQETQYF | TGTGCCAGCAGCAGAACCGGGGAACAAGAGACCCAGTACTTC | TRBV9 | - | - | TRBJ2-5
CASSGGAGGRTDTQYF | TGTGCCAGCAGTGGTGGGGCGGGAGGCCGCACAGATACGCAGTATTTT | TRBV2 | - | TRBD2 | TRBJ2-3
CASSLPIQPQHF | TGTGCCAGCAGTCTCCCCATCCAGCCCCAGCATTTT | TRBV28 | - | - | TRBJ1-5
CASRRSGLAGDEQFF | TGTGCCAGCAGGCGGTCCGGACTAGCGGGAGATGAGCAGTTCTTC | TRBV6-6 | - | TRBD2 | TRBJ2-1
CASSIKRSSYNEQFF | TGTGCCAGTAGTATAAAGCGGAGCTCCTACAATGAGCAGTTCTTC | TRBV19 | - | - | TRBJ2-1
CASRPGQKVNEKLFF | TGTGCCAGCAGACCGGGACAGAAAGTTAATGAAAAACTGTTTTTT | TRBV6-5 | - | TRBD1 | TRBJ1-4
CASSLGGTGSNEKLFF | TGTGCCAGCAGCTTAGGGGGGACAGGATCTAATGAAAAACTGTTTTTT | TRBV7-2 | - | TRBD1 | TRBJ1-4
CASIDTGRSDTQYF | TGTGCCAGCATCGATACAGGGAGGTCGGATACGCAGTATTTT | TRBV5-5 | - | - | TRBJ2-3
CASRSSRGLNTEAFF | TGTGCCAGCAGATCCTCCAGGGGCCTGAACACTGAAGCTTTCTTT | TRBV6-5 | - | - | TRBJ1-1
CASSLARVGETQYF | TGCGCCAGCAGCTTGGCGCGGGTTGGAGAGACCCAGTACTTC | TRBV5-1 | - | - | TRBJ2-5
CASSEWRFRDSGNEQFF | TGTGCCAGCAGTGAATGGCGTTTCAGAGATAGCGGGAATGAGCAGTTCTTC | TRBV25-1 | - | TRBD2 | TRBJ2-1
CASSAGAGWGNIQYF | TGTGCCAGCAGCGCCGGGGCCGGTTGGGGAAACATTCAGTACTTC | TRBV2 | - | - | TRBJ2-4
CAWRDADRPTYTEAFF | TGTGCCTGGAGAGACGCGGACAGGCCGACTTACACTGAAGCTTTCTTT | TRBV30 | - | TRBD1 | TRBJ1-1
CSVEGPTDTQYF | TGCAGCGTTGAGGGACCCACAGATACGCAGTATTTT | TRBV29-1 | - | - | TRBJ2-3
CASSPLEVEDTQYF | TGTGCCAGCTCCCCCTTGGAAGTCGAAGATACGCAGTATTTT | TRBV18 | - | - | TRBJ2-3